The T cell receptor (beta chain) under discussion was sequenced for a study of OX40 agonist ivuxolimab in advanced cancers. From germline, CDR1 is LGHNA and CDR2 YSLEER. The CDR3 sequence is 16 residues long. V lost 2 bases to trimming and J lost 5 bases, with 15 bases between them. Repertoires were generated with immunoSEQ multiplex PCR, while TCRdb's copy carries only in-frame clones and drops some. The table lists around 77,000 clones, around nine tenths of them singletons. The source is an adult with an advanced solid tumor such as melanoma, head and neck, liver or kidney cancer. The chain links TRBV4-3 to TRBJ1-4; D is ambiguous. The source was CD4+ or CD8+ T cells sorted from blood, collected in a trial of the OX40 agonist ivuxolimab. CDR3 coding DNA: TGCGCCAGCAGCCAAACTTTGACGGTTCCGAATGAAAAACTGTTTTTT. This sequence encodes CASSQTLTVPNEKLFF.